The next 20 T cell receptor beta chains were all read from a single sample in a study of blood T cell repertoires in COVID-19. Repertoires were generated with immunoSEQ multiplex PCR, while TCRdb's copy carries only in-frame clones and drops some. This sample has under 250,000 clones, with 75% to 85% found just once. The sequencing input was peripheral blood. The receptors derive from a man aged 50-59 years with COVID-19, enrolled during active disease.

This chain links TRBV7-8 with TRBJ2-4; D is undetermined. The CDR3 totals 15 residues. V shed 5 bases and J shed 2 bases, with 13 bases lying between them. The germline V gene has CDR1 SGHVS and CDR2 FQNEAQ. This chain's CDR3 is CASSARRETKNIQYF. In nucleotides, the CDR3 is TGTGCCAGCAGCGCTAGGCGTGAGACCAAAAACATTCAGTACTTC.

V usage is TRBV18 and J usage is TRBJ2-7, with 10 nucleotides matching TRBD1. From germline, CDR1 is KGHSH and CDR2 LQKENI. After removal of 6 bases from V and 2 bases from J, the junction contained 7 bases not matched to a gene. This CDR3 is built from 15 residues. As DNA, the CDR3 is TGTGCCAGCTCCGAAGGGACAGGGGCTACCTACGAGCAGTACTTC. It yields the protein CASSEGTGATYEQYF.

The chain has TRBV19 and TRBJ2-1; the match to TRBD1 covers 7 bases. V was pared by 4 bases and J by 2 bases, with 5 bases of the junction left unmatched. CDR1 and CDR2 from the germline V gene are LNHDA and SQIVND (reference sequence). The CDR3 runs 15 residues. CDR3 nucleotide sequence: TGTGCCAGTAGTAGACAGGGCGAGACCTACAATGAGCAGTTCTTC. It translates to CASSRQGETYNEQFF. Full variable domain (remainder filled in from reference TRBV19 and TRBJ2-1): DGGITQSPKYLFRKEGQNVTLSCEQNLNHDAMYWYRQDPGQGLRLIYYSQIVNDFQKGDIAEGYSVSREKKESFPLTVTSAQKNPTAFYLCASSRQGETYNEQFFGPGTRLTVL.

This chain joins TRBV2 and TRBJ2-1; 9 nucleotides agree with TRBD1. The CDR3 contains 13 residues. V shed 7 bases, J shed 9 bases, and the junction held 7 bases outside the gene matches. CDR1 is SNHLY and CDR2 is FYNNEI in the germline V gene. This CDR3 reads CASMADRGVEQFF. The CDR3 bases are TGTGCCAGCATGGCGGACAGGGGTGTTGAGCAGTTCTTC.

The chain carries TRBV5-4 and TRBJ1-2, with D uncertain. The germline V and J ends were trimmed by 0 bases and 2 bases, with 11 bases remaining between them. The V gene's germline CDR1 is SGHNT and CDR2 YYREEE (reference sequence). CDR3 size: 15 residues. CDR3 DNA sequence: TGTGCCAGCAGCTTGGTCGGGCGGGAGAACTATGGCTACACCTTC. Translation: CASSLVGRENYGYTF.

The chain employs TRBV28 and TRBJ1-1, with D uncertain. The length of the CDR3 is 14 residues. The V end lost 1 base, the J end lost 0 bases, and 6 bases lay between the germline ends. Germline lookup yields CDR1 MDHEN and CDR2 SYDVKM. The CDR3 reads CASSLYSMNTEAFF. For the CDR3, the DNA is TGTGCCAGCAGTTTATACAGCATGAACACTGAAGCTTTCTTT.

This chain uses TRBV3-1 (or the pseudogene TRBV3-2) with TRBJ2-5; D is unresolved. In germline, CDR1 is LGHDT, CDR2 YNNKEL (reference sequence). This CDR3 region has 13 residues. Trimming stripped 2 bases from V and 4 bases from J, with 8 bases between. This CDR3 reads CASSQLVPETQYF. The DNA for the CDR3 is TGTGCCAGCAGCCAATTAGTCCCAGAGACCCAGTACTTC.

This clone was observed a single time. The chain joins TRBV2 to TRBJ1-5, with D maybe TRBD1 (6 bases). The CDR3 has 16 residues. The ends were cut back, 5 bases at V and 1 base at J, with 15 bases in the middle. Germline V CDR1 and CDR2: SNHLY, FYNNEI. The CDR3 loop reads CASSWDKGSSNQPQHF. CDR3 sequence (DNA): TGTGCCAGCAGTTGGGACAAGGGTTCGAGCAATCAGCCCCAGCATTTT. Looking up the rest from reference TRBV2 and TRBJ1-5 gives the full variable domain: EPEVTQTPSHQVTQMGQEVILRCVPISNHLYFYWYRQILGQKVEFLVSFYNNEISEKSEIFDDQFSVERPDGSNFTLKIRSTKLEDSAMYFCASSWDKGSSNQPQHFGDGTRLSIL.

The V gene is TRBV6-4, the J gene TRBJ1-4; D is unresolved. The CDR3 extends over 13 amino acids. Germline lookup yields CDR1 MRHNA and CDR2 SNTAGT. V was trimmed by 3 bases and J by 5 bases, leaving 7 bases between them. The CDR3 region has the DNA TGTGCCAGCAGTGAACAGCCGAATGAAAAACTGTTTTTT. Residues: CASSEQPNEKLFF.

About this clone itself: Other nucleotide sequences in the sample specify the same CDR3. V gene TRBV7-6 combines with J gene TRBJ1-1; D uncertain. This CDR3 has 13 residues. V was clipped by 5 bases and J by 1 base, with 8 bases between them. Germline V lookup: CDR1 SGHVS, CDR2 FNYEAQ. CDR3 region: CASSQSQNTEAFF. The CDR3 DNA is TGTGCCAGCAGCCAGTCTCAGAACACTGAAGCTTTCTTT.

CDR3 bases: TGTGCCAGCCAGACTAGCGGGGGGATAACAGATACGCAGTATTTT. As protein: CASQTSGGITDTQYF. This chain uses TRBV19 with TRBJ2-3; 13 bases map to TRBD2. CDR3 length: 15 amino acids. Germline V gives CDR1 LNHDA, CDR2 SQIVND (reference sequence). Trimming removed 9 bases from V and 3 bases from J; junction bases left unmatched: 6. Combining the CDR3 with reference TRBV19 and TRBJ2-3 gives the whole variable domain DGGITQSPKYLFRKEGQNVTLSCEQNLNHDAMYWYRQDPGQGLRLIYYSQIVNDFQKGDIAEGYSVSREKKESFPLTVTSAQKNPTAFYLCASQTSGGITDTQYFGPGTRLTVL.

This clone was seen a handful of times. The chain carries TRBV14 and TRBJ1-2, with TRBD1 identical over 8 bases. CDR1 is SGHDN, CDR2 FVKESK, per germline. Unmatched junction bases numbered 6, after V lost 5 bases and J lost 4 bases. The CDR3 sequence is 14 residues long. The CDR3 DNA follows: TGTGCCAGCAGCGGTACAGGGGGGGGCTATGGCTACACCTTC. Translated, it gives CASSGTGGGYGYTF.

In nucleotides, the CDR3 is TGTGCCAGCAGCTCACAGGGGTTGGGGACTGAAGCTTTCTTT. Its protein is CASSSQGLGTEAFF. V gene TRBV7-3 combines with J gene TRBJ1-1; 7 nucleotides align to TRBD1. Germline V gene sequence: CDR1 SGHTA, CDR2 FQGTGA. The V gene end was trimmed by 4 bases and the J gene end by 5 bases; junction bases not matched to a gene: 7. The CDR3 is made up of 14 amino acids.

The CDR3 sequence is CASMGGKDYGYTF. The DNA for the CDR3 is TGTGCCAGCATGGGGGGGAAAGACTATGGCTACACCTTC. This chain joins TRBV27 and TRBJ1-2, with D perhaps matching TRBD1 (5 bases). The germline V and J ends were trimmed by 7 bases and 3 bases, with 12 bases remaining between them. CDR3 size: 13 residues. CDR1 and CDR2 (germline): MNHEY, SMNVEV (reference sequence).

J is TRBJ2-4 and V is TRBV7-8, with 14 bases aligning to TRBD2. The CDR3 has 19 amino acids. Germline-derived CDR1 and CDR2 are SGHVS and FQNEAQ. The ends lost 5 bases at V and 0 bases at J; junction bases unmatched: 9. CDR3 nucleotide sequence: TGTGCCAGCAGCGGATTCTGGACTAGCGGGGGGTCAGCCAAAAACATTCAGTACTTC. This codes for CASSGFWTSGGSAKNIQYF.

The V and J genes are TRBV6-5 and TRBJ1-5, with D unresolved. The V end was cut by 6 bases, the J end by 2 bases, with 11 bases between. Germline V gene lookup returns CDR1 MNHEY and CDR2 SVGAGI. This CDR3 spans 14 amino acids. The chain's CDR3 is CASRNSGGNQPQHF. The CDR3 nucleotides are TGTGCCAGCAGAAACTCCGGGGGCAATCAGCCCCAGCATTTT.

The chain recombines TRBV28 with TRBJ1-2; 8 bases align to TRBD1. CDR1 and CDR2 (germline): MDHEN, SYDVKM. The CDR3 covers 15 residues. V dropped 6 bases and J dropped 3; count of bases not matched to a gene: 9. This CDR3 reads CASRLPGQVHYGYTF. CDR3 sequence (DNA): TGTGCCAGCAGACTCCCGGGACAGGTGCACTATGGCTACACCTTC.

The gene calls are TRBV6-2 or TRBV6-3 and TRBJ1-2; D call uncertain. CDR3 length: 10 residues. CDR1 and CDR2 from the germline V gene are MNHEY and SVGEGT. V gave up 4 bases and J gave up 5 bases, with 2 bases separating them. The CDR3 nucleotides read TGTGCCAGCAGTTCATATGGCTACACCTTC. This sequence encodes CASSSYGYTF.

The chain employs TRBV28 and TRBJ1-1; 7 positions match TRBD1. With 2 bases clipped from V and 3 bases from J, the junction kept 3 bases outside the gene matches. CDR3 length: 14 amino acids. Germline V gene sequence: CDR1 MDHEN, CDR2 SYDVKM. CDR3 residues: CASSLEGAYTEAFF. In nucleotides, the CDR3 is TGTGCCAGCAGTTTAGAGGGGGCTTACACTGAAGCTTTCTTT. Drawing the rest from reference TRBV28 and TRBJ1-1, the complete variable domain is DVKVTQSSRYLVKRTGEKVFLECVQDMDHENMFWYRQDPGLGLRLIYFSYDVKMKEKGDIPEGYSVSREKKERFSLILESASTNQTSMYLCASSLEGAYTEAFFGQGTRLTVV.

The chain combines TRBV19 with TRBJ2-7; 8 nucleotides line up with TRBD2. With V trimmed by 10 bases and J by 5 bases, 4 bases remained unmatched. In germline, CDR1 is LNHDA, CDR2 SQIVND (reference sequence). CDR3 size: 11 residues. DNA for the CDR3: TGTGCCACCGCAGCGGGGGACGAGCAGTACTTC. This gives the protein CATAAGDEQYF.